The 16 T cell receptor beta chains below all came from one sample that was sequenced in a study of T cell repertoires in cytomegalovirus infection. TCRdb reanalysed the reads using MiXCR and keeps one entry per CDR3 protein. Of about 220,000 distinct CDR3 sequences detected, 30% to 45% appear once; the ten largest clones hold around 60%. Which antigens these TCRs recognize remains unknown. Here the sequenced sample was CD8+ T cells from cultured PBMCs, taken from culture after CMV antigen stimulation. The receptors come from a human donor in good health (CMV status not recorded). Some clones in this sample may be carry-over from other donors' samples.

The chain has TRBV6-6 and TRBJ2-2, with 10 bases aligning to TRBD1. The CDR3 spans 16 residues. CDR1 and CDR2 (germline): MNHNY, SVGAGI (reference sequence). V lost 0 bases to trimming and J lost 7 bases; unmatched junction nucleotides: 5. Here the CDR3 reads CASSYSRDRGVGELFF. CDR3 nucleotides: TGTGCCAGCAGTTACTCGAGGGACAGGGGCGTCGGGGAGCTGTTTTTT.

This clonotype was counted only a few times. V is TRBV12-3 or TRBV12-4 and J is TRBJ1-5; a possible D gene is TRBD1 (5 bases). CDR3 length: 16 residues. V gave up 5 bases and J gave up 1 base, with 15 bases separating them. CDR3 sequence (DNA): TGTGCCAGCAGTCTTTGGTGGTCAGGGAGCAATCAGCCCCAGCATTTT. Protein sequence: CASSLWWSGSNQPQHF.

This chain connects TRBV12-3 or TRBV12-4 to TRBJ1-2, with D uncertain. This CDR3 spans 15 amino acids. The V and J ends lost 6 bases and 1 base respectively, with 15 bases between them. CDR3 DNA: TGTGCCAGCAGACCTCCCTGGGCAGATAACTATGGCTACACCTTC. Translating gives CASRPPWADNYGYTF.

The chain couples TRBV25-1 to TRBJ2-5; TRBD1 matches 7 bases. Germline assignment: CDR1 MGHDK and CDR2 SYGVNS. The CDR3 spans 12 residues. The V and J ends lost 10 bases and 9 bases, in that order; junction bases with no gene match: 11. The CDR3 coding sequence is TGTGCCACCTCCGGGACAGCCGGACCCCAGTACTTC. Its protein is CATSGTAGPQYF. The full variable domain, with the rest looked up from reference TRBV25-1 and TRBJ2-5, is EADIYQTPRYLVIGTGKKITLECSQTMGHDKMYWYQQDPGMELHLIHYSYGVNSTEKGDLSSESTVSRIRTEHFPLTLESARPSHTSQYLCATSGTAGPQYFGPGTRLLVL.

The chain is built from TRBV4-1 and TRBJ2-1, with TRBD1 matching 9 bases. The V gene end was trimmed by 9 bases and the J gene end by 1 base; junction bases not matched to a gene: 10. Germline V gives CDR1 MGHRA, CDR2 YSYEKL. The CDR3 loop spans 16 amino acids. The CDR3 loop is CASRKTGGRSYNEQFF. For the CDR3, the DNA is TGCGCCAGTAGAAAAACAGGGGGCAGGTCCTACAATGAGCAGTTCTTC.

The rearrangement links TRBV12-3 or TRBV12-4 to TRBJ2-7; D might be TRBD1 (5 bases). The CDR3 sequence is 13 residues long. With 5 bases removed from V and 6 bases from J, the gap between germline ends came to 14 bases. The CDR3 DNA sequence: TGTGCCAGCAGTCCATCCCTAAGGGGCGAGCAGTACTTC. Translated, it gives CASSPSLRGEQYF.

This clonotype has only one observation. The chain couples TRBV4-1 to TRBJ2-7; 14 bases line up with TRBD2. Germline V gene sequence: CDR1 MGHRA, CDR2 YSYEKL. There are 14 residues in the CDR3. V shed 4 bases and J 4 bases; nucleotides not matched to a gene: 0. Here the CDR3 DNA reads TGCGCCAGCAGCCGGACTAGCGGGGGGTACGAGCAGTACTTC. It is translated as CASSRTSGGYEQYF.

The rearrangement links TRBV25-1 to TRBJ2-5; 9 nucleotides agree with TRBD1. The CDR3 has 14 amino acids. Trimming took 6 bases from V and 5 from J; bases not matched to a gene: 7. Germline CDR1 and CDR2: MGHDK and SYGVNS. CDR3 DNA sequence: TGTGCCAGCAGGGACAGGGGAATAAGTGAGACCCAGTACTTC. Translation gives CASRDRGISETQYF.

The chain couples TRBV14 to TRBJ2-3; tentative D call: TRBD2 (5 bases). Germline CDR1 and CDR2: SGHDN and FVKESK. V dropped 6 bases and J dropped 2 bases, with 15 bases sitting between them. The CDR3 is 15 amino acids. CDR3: CASRPHRTHTDTQYF. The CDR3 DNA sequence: TGTGCCAGCAGACCCCACCGGACTCACACAGATACGCAGTATTTT. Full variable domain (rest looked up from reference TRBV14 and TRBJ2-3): EAGVTQFPSHSVIEKGQTVTLRCDPISGHDNLYWYRRVMGKEIKFLLHFVKESKQDESGMPNNRFLAERTGGTYSTLKVQPAELEDSGVYFCASRPHRTHTDTQYFGPGTRLTVL.

The CDR3 is CASGTARERHEQFF. The CDR3 region has the DNA TGCGCCAGCGGGACAGCGCGGGAGAGACATGAGCAGTTCTTC. The chain joins TRBV5-1 to TRBJ2-1; D tentatively reads TRBD1 or TRBD2 (7 bases each). Deletions cut 7 bases from V and 8 bases from J, with 19 bases between. Germline CDR1 is SGHRS and CDR2 is YFSETQ. The CDR3 covers 14 residues.

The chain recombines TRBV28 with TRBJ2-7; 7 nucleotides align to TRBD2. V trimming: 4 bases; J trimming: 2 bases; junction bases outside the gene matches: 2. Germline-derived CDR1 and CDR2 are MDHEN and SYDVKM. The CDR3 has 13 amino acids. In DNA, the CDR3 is TGTGCCAGCAGTTGGGGGGGGGCCTACGAGCAGTACTTC. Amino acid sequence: CASSWGGAYEQYF.

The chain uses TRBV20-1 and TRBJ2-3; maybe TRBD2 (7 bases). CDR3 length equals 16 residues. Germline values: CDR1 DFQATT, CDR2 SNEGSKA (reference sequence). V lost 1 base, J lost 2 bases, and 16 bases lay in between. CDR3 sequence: CSARVSGGPPTDTQYF. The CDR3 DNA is TGCAGTGCTAGAGTTTCGGGGGGCCCACCCACAGATACGCAGTATTTT.

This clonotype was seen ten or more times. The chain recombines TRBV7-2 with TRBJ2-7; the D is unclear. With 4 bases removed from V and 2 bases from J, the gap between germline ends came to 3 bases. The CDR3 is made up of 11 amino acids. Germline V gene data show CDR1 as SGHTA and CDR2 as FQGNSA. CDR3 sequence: CASSSAYEQYF. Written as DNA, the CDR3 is TGTGCCAGCAGCTCCGCCTACGAGCAGTACTTC.

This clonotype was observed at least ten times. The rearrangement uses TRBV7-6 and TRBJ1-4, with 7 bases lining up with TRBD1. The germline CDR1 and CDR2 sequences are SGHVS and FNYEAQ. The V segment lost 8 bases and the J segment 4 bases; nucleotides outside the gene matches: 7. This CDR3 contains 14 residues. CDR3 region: CASSVDRSNEKLFF. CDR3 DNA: TGTGCCAGCTCGGTGGACAGGAGTAATGAAAAACTGTTTTTT.

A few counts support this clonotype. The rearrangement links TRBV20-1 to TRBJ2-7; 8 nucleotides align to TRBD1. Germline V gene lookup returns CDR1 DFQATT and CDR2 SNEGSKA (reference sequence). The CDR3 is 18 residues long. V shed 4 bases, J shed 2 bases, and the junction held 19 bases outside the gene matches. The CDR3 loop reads CSATGTGREGELTYEQYF. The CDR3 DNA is TGCAGTGCTACCGGGACAGGCCGCGAGGGAGAACTCACCTACGAGCAGTACTTC.

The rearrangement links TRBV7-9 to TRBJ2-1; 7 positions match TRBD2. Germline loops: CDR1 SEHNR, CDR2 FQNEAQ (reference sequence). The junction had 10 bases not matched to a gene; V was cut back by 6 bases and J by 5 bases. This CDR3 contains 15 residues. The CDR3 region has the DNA TGTGCCAGCAGTCCAACAAGCGGGAACGACAATGAGCAGTTCTTC. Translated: CASSPTSGNDNEQFF.